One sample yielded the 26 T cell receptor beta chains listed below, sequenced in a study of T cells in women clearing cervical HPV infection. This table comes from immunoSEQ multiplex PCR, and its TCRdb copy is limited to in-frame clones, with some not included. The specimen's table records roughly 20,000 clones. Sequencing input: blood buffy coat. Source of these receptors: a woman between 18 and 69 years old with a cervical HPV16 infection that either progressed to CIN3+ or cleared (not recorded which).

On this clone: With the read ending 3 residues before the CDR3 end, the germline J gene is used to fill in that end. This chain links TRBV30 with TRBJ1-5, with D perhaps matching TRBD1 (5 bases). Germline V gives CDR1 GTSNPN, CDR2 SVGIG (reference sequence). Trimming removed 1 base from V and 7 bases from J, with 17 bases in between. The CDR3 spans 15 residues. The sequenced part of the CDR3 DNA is TGTGCCTGGAGTGGTACTACCAGGGCTCGGCAGCCC. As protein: CAWSGTTRARQP. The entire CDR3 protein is CAWSGTTRARQPQHF.

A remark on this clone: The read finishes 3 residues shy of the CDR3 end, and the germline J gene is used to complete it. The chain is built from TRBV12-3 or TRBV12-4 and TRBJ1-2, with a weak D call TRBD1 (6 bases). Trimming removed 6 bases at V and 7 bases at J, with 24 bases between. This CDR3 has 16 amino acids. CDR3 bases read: TGTGCCAGCAGCCCTCGGACTGGGGGGGCGGGGTCTGGC. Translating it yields CASSPRTGGAGSG. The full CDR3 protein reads CASSPRTGGAGSGYTF.

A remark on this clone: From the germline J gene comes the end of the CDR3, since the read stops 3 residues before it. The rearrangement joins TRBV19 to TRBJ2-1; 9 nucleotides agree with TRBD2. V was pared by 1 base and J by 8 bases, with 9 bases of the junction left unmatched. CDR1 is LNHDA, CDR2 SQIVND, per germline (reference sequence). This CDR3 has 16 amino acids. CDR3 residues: CASSIAKPSGKDEQFF. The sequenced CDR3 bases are TGTGCCAGTAGTATAGCAAAACCTAGCGGGAAGGATGAG.

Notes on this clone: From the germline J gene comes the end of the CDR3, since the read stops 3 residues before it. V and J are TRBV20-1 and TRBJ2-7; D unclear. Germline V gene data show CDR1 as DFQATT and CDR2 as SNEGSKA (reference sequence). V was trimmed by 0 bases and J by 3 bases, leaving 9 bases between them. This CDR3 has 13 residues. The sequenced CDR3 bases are TGCAGTGCTAGAGACAAGCTCTTCTACGAG. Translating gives CSARDKLFYE. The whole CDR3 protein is CSARDKLFYEQYF.

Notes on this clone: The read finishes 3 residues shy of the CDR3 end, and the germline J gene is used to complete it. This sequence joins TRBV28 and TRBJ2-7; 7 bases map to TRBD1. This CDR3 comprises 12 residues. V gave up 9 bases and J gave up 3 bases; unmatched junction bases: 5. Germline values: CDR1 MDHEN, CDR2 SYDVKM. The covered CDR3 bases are TGTGCCAGTGAGACAGGGAGCTACGAG. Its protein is CASETGSYE. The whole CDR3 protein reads CASETGSYEQYF.

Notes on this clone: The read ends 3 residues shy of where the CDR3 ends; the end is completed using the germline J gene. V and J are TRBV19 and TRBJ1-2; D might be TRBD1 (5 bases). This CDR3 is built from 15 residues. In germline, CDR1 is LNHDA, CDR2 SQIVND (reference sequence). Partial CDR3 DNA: TGTGCCAGTAGTATAGACCCTGACAGTTCCTACGAC. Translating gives CASSIDPDSSYD. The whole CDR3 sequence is CASSIDPDSSYDYTF.

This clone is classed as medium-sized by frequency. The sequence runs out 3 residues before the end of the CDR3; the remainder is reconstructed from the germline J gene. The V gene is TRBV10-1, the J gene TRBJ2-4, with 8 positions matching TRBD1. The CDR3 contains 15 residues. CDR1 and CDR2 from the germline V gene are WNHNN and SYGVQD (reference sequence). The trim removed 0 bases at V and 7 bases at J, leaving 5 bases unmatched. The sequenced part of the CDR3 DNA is TGCGCCAGCAGTGAGTCGATCAGGGACAGGAACATT. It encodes CASSESIRDRNI. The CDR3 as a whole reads CASSESIRDRNIQYF.

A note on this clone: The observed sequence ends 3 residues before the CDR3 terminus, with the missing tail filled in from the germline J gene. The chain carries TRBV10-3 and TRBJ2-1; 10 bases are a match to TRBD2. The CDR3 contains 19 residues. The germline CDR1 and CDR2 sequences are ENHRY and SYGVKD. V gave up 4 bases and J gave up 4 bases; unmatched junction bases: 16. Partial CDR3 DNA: TGTGCCATCAGTGTGGAGGGACTTACGGGACTAGCGATTTACAATGAG. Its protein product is CAISVEGLTGLAIYNE. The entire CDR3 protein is CAISVEGLTGLAIYNEQFF.

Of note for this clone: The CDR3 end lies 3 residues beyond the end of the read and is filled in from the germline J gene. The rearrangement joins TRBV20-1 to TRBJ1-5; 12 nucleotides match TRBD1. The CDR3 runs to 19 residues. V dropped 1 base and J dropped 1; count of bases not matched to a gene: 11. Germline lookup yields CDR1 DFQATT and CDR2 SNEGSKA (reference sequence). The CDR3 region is CSARASPGTGGKSNQPQHF. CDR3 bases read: TGCAGTGCTAGAGCCTCTCCCGGGACAGGGGGCAAAAGCAATCAGCCC.

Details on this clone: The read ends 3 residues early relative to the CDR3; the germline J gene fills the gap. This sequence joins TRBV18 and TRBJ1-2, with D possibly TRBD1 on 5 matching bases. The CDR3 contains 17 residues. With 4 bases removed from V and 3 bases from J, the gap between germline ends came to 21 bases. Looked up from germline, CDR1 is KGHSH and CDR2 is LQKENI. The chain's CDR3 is CASSRSEFRGKDYGYTF. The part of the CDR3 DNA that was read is TGTGCCAGCTCACGATCAGAGTTTCGGGGGAAGGACTATGGC.

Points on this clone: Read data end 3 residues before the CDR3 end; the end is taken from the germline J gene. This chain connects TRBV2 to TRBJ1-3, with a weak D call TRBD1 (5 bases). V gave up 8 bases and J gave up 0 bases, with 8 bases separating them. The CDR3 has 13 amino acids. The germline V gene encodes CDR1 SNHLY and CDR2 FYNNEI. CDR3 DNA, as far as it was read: TGTGCCAGCCGCCAGGGCTCTGGAAACACC. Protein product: CASRQGSGNT. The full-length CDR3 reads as CASRQGSGNTIYF.

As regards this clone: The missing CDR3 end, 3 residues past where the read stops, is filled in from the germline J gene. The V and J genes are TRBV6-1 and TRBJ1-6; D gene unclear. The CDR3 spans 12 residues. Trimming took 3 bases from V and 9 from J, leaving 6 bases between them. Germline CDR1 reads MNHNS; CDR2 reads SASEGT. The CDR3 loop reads CASSDRISPLHF. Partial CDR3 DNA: TGTGCCAGCAGTGATCGTATTTCACCC.

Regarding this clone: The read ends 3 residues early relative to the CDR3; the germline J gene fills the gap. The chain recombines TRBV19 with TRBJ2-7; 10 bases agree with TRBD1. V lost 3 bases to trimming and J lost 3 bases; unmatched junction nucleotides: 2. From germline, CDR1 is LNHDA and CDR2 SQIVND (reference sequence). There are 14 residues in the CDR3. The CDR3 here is CASSIGTGDYEQYF. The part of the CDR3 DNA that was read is TGTGCCAGTAGTATCGGGACAGGGGACTACGAG.

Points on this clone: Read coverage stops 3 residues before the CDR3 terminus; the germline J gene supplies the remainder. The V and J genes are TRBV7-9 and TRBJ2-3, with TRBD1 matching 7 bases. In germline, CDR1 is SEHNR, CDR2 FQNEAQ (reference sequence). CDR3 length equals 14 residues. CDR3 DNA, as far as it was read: TGTGCCAGCAGCGCGGACAGGATACAAGAGACG. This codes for CASSADRIQET. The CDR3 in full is CASSADRIQETQYF. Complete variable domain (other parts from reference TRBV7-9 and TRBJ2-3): DTGVSQNPRHKITKRGQNVTFRCDPISEHNRLYWYRQTLGQGPEFLTYFQNEAQLEKSRLLSDRFSAERPKGSFSTLEIQRTEQGDSAMYLCASSADRIQETQYFGPGTRLTVL.

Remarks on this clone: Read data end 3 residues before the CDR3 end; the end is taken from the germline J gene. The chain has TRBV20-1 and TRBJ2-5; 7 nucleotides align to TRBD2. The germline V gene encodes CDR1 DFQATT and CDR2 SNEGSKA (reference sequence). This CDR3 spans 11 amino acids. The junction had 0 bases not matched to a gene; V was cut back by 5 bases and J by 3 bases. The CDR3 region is CSALAEETQYF. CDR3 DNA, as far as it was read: TGCAGTGCTCTAGCGGAAGAGACC.

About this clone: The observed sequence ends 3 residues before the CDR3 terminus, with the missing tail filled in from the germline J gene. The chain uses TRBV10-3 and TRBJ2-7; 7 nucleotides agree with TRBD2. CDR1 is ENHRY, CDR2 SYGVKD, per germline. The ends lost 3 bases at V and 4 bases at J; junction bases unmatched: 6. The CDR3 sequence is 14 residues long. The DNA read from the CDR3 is TGTGCCATCAGTGAAACGGGGGAGGGTTACGAG. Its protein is CAISETGEGYE. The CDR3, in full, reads CAISETGEGYEQYF.

The CDR3 here is CASSLISGPQETQYF. The DNA read from the CDR3 is TGTGCCAGCAGCTTGATAAGCGGCCCCCAAGAGACC. The chain combines TRBV7-7 with TRBJ2-5; TRBD2 is a possible D gene (5 bases). The sequenced fragment ends 3 residues before the CDR3 boundary, so the rest is inferred from the germline J gene. Trimming took off 3 bases at V and 1 base at J, with 12 bases between the two ends. The CDR3 extends over 15 amino acids. The germline V gene has CDR1 SSHAT and CDR2 FNYEAQ (reference sequence).

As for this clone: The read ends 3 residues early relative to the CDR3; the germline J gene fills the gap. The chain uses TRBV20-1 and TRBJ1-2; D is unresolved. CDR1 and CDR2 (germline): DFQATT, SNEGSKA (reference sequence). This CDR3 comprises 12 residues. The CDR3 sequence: CSARVKVQCYTF. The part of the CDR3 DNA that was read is TGCAGTGCTAGAGTAAAAGTCCAGTGC.

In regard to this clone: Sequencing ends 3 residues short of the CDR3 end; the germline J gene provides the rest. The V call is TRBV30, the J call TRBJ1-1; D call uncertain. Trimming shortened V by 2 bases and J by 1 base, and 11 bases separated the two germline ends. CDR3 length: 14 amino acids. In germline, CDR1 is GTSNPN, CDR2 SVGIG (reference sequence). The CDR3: CAWSTDFPNTEAFF. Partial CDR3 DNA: TGTGCCTGGAGTACGGACTTCCCGAACACTGAA.

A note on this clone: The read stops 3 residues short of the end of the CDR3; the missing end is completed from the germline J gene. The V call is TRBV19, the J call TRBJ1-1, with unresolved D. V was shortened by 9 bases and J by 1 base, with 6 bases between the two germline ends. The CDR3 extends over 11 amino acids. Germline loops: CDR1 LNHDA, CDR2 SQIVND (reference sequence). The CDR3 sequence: CASRKNTEAFF. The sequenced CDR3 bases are TGTGCCAGCAGGAAGAACACTGAA. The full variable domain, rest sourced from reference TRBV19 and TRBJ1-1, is DGGITQSPKYLFRKEGQNVTLSCEQNLNHDAMYWYRQDPGQGLRLIYYSQIVNDFQKGDIAEGYSVSREKKESFPLTVTSAQKNPTAFYLCASRKNTEAFFGQGTRLTVV.

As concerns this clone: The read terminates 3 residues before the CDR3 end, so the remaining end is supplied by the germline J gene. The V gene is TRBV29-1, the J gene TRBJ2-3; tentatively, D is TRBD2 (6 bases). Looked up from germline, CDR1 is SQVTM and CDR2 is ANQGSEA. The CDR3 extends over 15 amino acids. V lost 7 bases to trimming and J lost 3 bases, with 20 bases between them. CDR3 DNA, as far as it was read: TGCAGCGGGGGGGAGCCCGGCAGGAAAACAGATACG. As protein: CSGGEPGRKTDT. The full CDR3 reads CSGGEPGRKTDTQYF.

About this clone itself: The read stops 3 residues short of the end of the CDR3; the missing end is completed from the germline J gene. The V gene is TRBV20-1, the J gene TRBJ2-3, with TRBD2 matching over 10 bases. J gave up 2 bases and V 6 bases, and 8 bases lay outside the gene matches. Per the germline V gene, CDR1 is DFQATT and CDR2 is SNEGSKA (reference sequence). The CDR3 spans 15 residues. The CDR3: CSAEVLAGNTDTQYF. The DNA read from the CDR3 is TGCAGTGCGGAGGTACTAGCGGGAAACACAGATACG.

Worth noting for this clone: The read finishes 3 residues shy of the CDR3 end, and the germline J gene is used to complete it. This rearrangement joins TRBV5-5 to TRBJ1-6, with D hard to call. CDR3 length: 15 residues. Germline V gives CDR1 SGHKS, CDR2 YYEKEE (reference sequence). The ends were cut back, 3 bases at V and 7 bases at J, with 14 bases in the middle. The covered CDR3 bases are TGTGCCAGCAGCTGGAGGACGCCGGGGAATTCACCC. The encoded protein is CASSWRTPGNSP. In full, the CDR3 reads CASSWRTPGNSPLHF.

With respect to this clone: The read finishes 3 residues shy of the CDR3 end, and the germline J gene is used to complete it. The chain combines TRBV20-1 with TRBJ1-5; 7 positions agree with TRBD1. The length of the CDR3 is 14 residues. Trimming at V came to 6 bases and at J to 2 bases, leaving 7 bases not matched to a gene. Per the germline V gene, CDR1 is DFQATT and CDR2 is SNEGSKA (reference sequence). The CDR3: CSALQGGGNQPQHF. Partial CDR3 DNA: TGCAGTGCACTCCAGGGGGGCGGCAATCAGCCC.

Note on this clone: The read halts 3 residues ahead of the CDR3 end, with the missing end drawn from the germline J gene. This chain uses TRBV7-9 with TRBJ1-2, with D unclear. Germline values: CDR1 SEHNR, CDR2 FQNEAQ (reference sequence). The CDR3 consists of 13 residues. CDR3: CASNSGRIDTYTF. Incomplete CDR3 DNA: TGTGCCAGCAATAGCGGGAGGATCGATACC.

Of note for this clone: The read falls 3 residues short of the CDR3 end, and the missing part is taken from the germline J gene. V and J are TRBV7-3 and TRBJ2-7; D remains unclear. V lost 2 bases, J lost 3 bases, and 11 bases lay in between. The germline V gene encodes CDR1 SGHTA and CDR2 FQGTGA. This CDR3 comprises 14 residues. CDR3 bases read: TGTGCCAGCAGCTTAGGTAGCAACTACTACGAG. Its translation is CASSLGSNYYE. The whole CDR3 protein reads CASSLGSNYYEQYF.